What follows describes a single TCR beta chain. Sequencing was performed with immunoSEQ multiplex PCR; in TCRdb, only in-frame clones are kept and a portion is missing. The repertoire holds 45,000 or so clones, with around 91% as singletons. This specimen comes from a study of T cells after posttransplantation cyclophosphamide. V was clipped by 3 bases and J by 1 base; unmatched bases: 7. Germline V CDR1 and CDR2: SEHNR, FQNEAQ (reference sequence). The CDR3 has 17 residues. The sequence came from a woman between 45 and 65 years old in good health and a related stem cell transplant donor. The chain has TRBV7-9 and TRBJ1-3; 9 bases fit TRBD1. Sequencing was performed on PBMCs. CDR3 residues: CASSFEQGAPSGNTIYF. CDR3 nucleotides: TGTGCCAGCAGCTTCGAACAGGGGGCGCCTTCTGGAAACACCATATATTTT.